This is a list of T cell receptor beta chains from one sample in a study of blood T cell repertoires in COVID-19. Data came from immunoSEQ multiplex PCR; TCRdb stores just in-frame clones and leaves some out. The sample shows under 35,000 clones, about 85% of them seen only once. Sequenced sample: peripheral blood. These receptors were taken from a man aged 65 to 79 with acute or convalescent COVID-19. The conserved cysteine and the conserved F or W are not part of the CDR3 here. Fields, in order: J gene, V gene, CDR3 protein.

TRBJ2-1 TRBV7-3 ASSLTSGGRVNEQF
TRBJ2-5 TRBV5-8 ASSSNIVPSQETQY
TRBJ2-7 TRBV3-1/TRBV3-2 ASSQTTSSYEQY
TRBJ2-3 TRBV6-5 ASSYQGLAGVDTQY
TRBJ1-2 TRBV5-4 ASSLTANYGYT
TRBJ2-5 TRBV19 ASSMVTSKETQY
TRBJ2-1 TRBV5-1 ASSLYGGRLADEQF
TRBJ2-3 TRBV7-2 ASSPQVDTQY
TRBJ1-2 TRBV28 ASSSLPRDSNYGYT
TRBJ2-7 TRBV18 ASSTGGKNEQY
TRBJ2-7 TRBV18 ASSPRLAGVYEQY
TRBJ1-2 TRBV2 ASSVGTGNSNYGYT
TRBJ2-1 TRBV4-2 ASSIQNYNEQF
TRBJ2-3 TRBV2 ASRSLALDTQY
TRBJ2-1 TRBV2 ASLRGVGYNEQF
TRBJ1-1 TRBV5-4 ASSFIQGDTEAF
TRBJ1-6 TRBV10-1 ASSGPNHGAPLSYNSPLH
TRBJ2-2 TRBV6-2/TRBV6-3 ASSLRGGGTDTGELF
TRBJ2-1 TRBV7-3 ASSLTPYNEQF
TRBJ2-7 TRBV29-1 SVEGEQGASYEQY
TRBJ2-1 TRBV29-1 SVLGLPSSYNEQF
TRBJ2-1 TRBV2 ASTLEAADQQF
TRBJ2-7 TRBV7-8 ASSFEGEKTYEQY
TRBJ1-1 TRBV12-3/TRBV12-4 ASSGTGGWAF
TRBJ2-7 TRBV6-5 ASSRGGGYEQY
TRBJ1-2 TRBV5-1 ASSQWGRDRGYGYT
TRBJ2-3 TRBV18 ASSLGPALGTDTQY
TRBJ2-7 TRBV4-3 ASSQDLGTVSYEQY
TRBJ1-5 TRBV6-5 ASKWDRYNQPQH
TRBJ2-6 TRBV27 ASSLSAAGGPGANVLT
TRBJ1-1 TRBV30 AWERENTEAF
TRBJ1-2 TRBV2 ASTSGTGSGYT
TRBJ1-1 TRBV18 ASSPLGQRNTEAF
TRBJ2-3 TRBV4-3 ASSHSPGLGRTQY
TRBJ2-5 TRBV6-1 ASSEAEETQY
TRBJ1-2 TRBV18 ASSPRPGDGYT
TRBJ2-3 TRBV5-1 ASSFRGTSRPDTQY
TRBJ2-2 TRBV7-9 ASSLRLAGSPTGELF
TRBJ1-5 TRBV30 AFGQGGGQPQH
TRBJ1-4 TRBV7-9 ASSLGSGQDLTTNEKLF
TRBJ2-1 TRBV6-1 ASSELRGNGDEQF
TRBJ1-1 TRBV30 ALGGGDFEAF
TRBJ1-4 TRBV5-5 ASSLWGLGEEKLF
TRBJ2-2 TRBV5-1 ASSPTSGRNTGELF
TRBJ1-1 TRBV13 ASSSLGQGYTEAF
TRBJ1-5 TRBV28 ASSTTVYSNQPQH
TRBJ2-7 TRBV6-5 ASSRRGSYEQY
TRBJ2-2 TRBV27 ASGNPDRGSTGELF
TRBJ2-5 TRBV5-4 ASLTGTGIGETQY
TRBJ1-4 TRBV12-3/TRBV12-4 ASNGGGRLF
TRBJ1-5 TRBV6-1 ASSEGLINQPQH
TRBJ2-3 TRBV27 ASRGASTDTQY
TRBJ1-3 TRBV6-5 ASTKTGSGNTIY
TRBJ2-7 TRBV5-6 ASSLPGLNWDEQY
TRBJ2-7 TRBV28 ASRSAGRGYEQY